The source of this TCR beta chain is a study of cytomegalovirus exposure and HLA in healthy donors. Per germline, CDR1 MDHEN and CDR2 SYDVKM. The junction had 6 bases not matched to a gene; V was cut back by 3 bases and J by 7 bases. The CDR3 extends over 15 amino acids. Amplification used 60 Vbeta primers and 13 Jbeta primers. Measured with immunoSEQ multiplex PCR; TCRdb has only the in-frame clones, and not every one. This table lists over 100,000 clones. The receptor's source is a woman between 35 and 50 years old in good health and CMV-seropositive. The chain has TRBV28 and TRBJ2-2; 9 bases fit TRBD2. Sequencing used PBMCs. The CDR3 here is CASSFSGSSVGELFF. DNA for the CDR3: TGTGCCAGCAGTTTTAGCGGGAGTTCTGTCGGGGAGCTGTTTTTT.